What follows are 32 T cell receptor beta chains derived from one specimen sequenced in a study of CD8+ T cells in alopecia areata. Following RNA extraction, reverse transcription yielded cDNA that acted as the sequencing template. Sequencing used immunoSEQ multiplex PCR; TCRdb keeps in-frame clones, though not all of them. This sample yields 75,000 to 100,000 clones, of which around 44% are seen a single time; 0.7% to 0.95% belongs to the top ten. The sample was CD4+ T cells sorted from blood. All receptors derive from a human donor with alopecia areata.

This clone was found a few times. The chain links TRBV29-1 to TRBJ1-1, with 7 bases fitting TRBD1. With V trimmed by 5 bases and J by 2 bases, 5 bases remained unmatched. The V gene's germline CDR1 is SQVTM and CDR2 ANQGSEA. The CDR3 covers 13 residues. CDR3 amino acids: CSVQGVLNTEAFF. CDR3 bases: TGCAGCGTTCAGGGGGTCCTAAACACTGAAGCTTTCTTT.

The V gene is TRBV10-3, the J gene TRBJ2-3; D gene uncertain. Germline V gives CDR1 ENHRY, CDR2 SYGVKD. V lost 9 bases, J lost 0 bases, and 16 bases lay in between. The CDR3 runs to 15 residues. The CDR3, as DNA: TGTGCCATTCTCTCTTCATTTTCTAGCACAGATACGCAGTATTTT. Its protein product is CAILSSFSSTDTQYF.

The chain carries TRBV6-6 and TRBJ1-1, with D uncertain. The germline CDR1 and CDR2 sequences are MNHNY and SVGAGI (reference sequence). V was cut by 8 bases and J by 3 bases, with 13 bases left in between. This CDR3 is 13 amino acids long. CDR3 DNA sequence: TGTGCCAGCTTCCGCCAGAGTTACACTGAAGCTTTCTTT. Amino acids: CASFRQSYTEAFF.

In its sample, this clone was seen a few times. The V and J genes are TRBV29-1 and TRBJ1-1; D gene uncertain. The V gene lost 7 bases and the J gene lost 0 bases, with 12 bases spanning the gap. Germline lookup yields CDR1 SQVTM and CDR2 ANQGSEA. The CDR3 is made up of 13 amino acids. The CDR3 spells CSGGIAMNTEAFF. In nucleotides, the CDR3 is TGCAGCGGAGGGATCGCTATGAACACTGAAGCTTTCTTT.

This clone was counted between two and nine times. The V and J genes are TRBV7-2 and TRBJ2-3, with D perhaps matching TRBD2 (6 bases). Germline-derived CDR1 and CDR2 are SGHTA and FQGNSA. V lost 0 bases and J 0 bases, leaving 13 bases between the germline ends. This CDR3 comprises 17 residues. The chain's CDR3 is CASSLAGRGSSTDTQYF. Written as DNA, the CDR3 is TGTGCCAGCAGCTTAGCTGGCCGGGGGTCTAGCACAGATACGCAGTATTTT. The whole variable domain, filled in from reference TRBV7-2 and TRBJ2-3, reads GAGVSQSPSNKVTEKGKDVELRCDPISGHTALYWYRQSLGQGLEFLIYFQGNSAPDKSGLPSDRFSAERTGGSVSTLTIQRTQQEDSAVYLCASSLAGRGSSTDTQYFGPGTRLTVL.

This clone was seen more than once but under ten times. This chain joins TRBV29-1 and TRBJ2-7; the match to TRBD1 covers 7 bases. Germline lookup yields CDR1 SQVTM and CDR2 ANQGSEA. The CDR3 loop spans 13 amino acids. V was clipped by 4 bases and J by 2 bases; unmatched bases: 5. The CDR3 here is CSVAGQLTYEQYF. CDR3 DNA: TGCAGCGTTGCGGGACAGCTAACCTACGAGCAGTACTTC.

The rearrangement uses TRBV29-1 and TRBJ1-1; 7 bases agree with TRBD1. Germline values: CDR1 SQVTM, CDR2 ANQGSEA. With V trimmed by 6 bases and J by 3 bases, 10 bases remained unmatched. There are 14 residues in the CDR3. The CDR3 coding sequence is TGCAGCGTCCTACTGACAGGGTGGGACACTGAAGCTTTCTTT. This encodes CSVLLTGWDTEAFF.

The rearrangement joins TRBV29-1 to TRBJ2-2; no definite D call. The CDR3 is 13 residues long. Trimming took 0 bases from V and 7 from J, leaving 9 bases between them. The V gene's germline CDR1 is SQVTM and CDR2 ANQGSEA. DNA for the CDR3: TGCAGCGTTGAAGACTCGTTGGGCGGGGAGCTGTTTTTT. Protein sequence: CSVEDSLGGELFF.

This chain connects TRBV29-1 to TRBJ2-7, with a tentative D call TRBD1 (6 bases). Trimming shortened V by 7 bases and J by 0 bases, and 16 bases separated the two germline ends. The CDR3 has 14 residues. The V gene's germline CDR1 is SQVTM and CDR2 ANQGSEA. CDR3 region: CSASGHLISYEQYF. CDR3 sequence (DNA): TGCAGCGCCTCGGGACACCTTATCTCCTACGAGCAGTACTTC.

This clone was observed a few times. Other DNA variants within this sample encode the same CDR3. The chain uses TRBV29-1 and TRBJ2-3, with a weak D call TRBD1 (5 bases). V dropped 4 bases and J dropped 5 bases, with 10 bases sitting between them. The CDR3 contains 12 residues. Germline CDR1 reads SQVTM; CDR2 reads ANQGSEA. The CDR3 bases are TGCAGCGTTGGGCAGGGTCAAGATACGCAGTATTTT. Its translation: CSVGQGQDTQYF.

A few counts support this clone. The chain uses TRBV28 and TRBJ1-6, with 7 bases aligning to TRBD1. Per the germline V gene, CDR1 is MDHEN and CDR2 is SYDVKM. The CDR3 length is 12 residues. After removal of 7 bases from V and 7 bases from J, the junction contained 1 base not matched to a gene. As DNA, the CDR3 is TGTGCCAGCACGACAGGGAATTCACCCCTCCACTTT. This sequence encodes CASTTGNSPLHF.

CDR3 DNA sequence: TGTGCCAGCAGCCAGGCAAACAGGGGTGAGCAGTACTTC. This gives the protein CASSQANRGEQYF. The chain couples TRBV7-9 to TRBJ2-7; 7 positions match TRBD1. The CDR3 contains 13 residues. J was trimmed by 7 bases and V by 5 bases; bases with no gene match: 8. Germline values: CDR1 SEHNR, CDR2 FQNEAQ (reference sequence).

This clone was found once. The chain recombines TRBV7-8 with TRBJ2-7; TRBD2 might be the D (6 bases). The CDR3 length is 14 residues. V was clipped by 0 bases and J by 7 bases, with 13 bases between them. Germline V gives CDR1 SGHVS, CDR2 FQNEAQ. The CDR3 spells CASSLAPAGPEQYF. CDR3 DNA sequence: TGTGCCAGCAGCTTAGCGCCGGCGGGACCGGAGCAGTACTTC.

Only a few counts were recorded for this clone. CDR3 coding DNA: TGCAGCGTTGGTGAAGGGGGCTACGAGCAGTACTTC. Translated: CSVGEGGYEQYF. The V gene is TRBV29-1, the J gene TRBJ2-7; D possibly corresponds to TRBD1 (6 bases). CDR1 and CDR2 (germline): SQVTM, ANQGSEA. The CDR3 covers 12 residues. Deletions cut 4 bases from V and 3 bases from J, with 10 bases between.

This chain connects TRBV5-1 to TRBJ2-6; the D is unclear. CDR1 is SGHRS, CDR2 YFSETQ, per germline. The CDR3 length is 15 residues. V was shortened by 1 base and J by 0 bases, with 5 bases between the two germline ends. CDR3 protein: CASSLMGSGANVLTF. The DNA for the CDR3 is TGCGCCAGCAGCTTGATGGGCTCTGGGGCCAACGTCCTGACTTTC.

The genes are TRBV2 and TRBJ2-6; TRBD1 matches at 7 bases. The trim removed 6 bases at V and 3 bases at J, leaving 20 bases unmatched. The CDR3 covers 20 residues. CDR1 is SNHLY and CDR2 is FYNNEI in the germline V gene. The CDR3 spells CASRGLRQGGSTSGANVLTF. In DNA form, the CDR3 reads TGTGCCAGCAGGGGGCTAAGACAGGGCGGCAGTACTAGTGGGGCCAACGTCCTGACTTTC.

V usage is TRBV30 and J usage is TRBJ2-3, with 7 bases matching TRBD1. CDR3 size: 14 residues. The V segment lost 0 bases and the J segment 5 bases; nucleotides outside the gene matches: 5. The germline CDR1 and CDR2 sequences are GTSNPN and SVGIG (reference sequence). The CDR3 sequence is CAWSVIQGVDTQYF. The CDR3, as DNA: TGTGCCTGGAGTGTAATTCAGGGGGTAGATACGCAGTATTTT.

The chain carries TRBV29-1 and TRBJ2-3; tentatively, D is TRBD1 or TRBD2 (5 bases each). V was cut by 2 bases and J by 1 base, with 10 bases left in between. Germline V lookup: CDR1 SQVTM, CDR2 ANQGSEA. The CDR3 extends over 14 amino acids. CDR3 sequence (DNA): TGCAGCGTTGAATTGGGGGTAGGCACAGATACGCAGTATTTT. Its protein is CSVELGVGTDTQYF.

The chain recombines TRBV7-8 with TRBJ2-3, with TRBD2 identical over 14 bases. V was pared by 4 bases and J by 4 bases, with 7 bases of the junction left unmatched. The CDR3 sequence is 17 residues long. Per the germline V gene, CDR1 is SGHVS and CDR2 is FQNEAQ. The CDR3 here is CASSSLRLAGGPDTQYF. CDR3 nucleotide sequence: TGTGCCAGCAGCTCGCTAAGACTAGCGGGAGGGCCAGATACGCAGTATTTT.

J is TRBJ1-1 and V is TRBV27; D is ambiguous. Germline assignment: CDR1 MNHEY and CDR2 SMNVEV (reference sequence). V was clipped by 0 bases and J by 5 bases, with 13 bases between them. The CDR3 sequence is 15 residues long. CDR3: CASSLSVSGRTEAFF. As DNA, the CDR3 is TGTGCCAGCAGTTTATCCGTTTCGGGGAGAACTGAAGCTTTCTTT.

The chain joins TRBV29-1 to TRBJ2-7; 8 positions agree with TRBD2. J gave up 0 bases and V 7 bases, and 8 bases lay outside the gene matches. CDR1 and CDR2 from the germline V gene are SQVTM and ANQGSEA. This CDR3 spans 14 amino acids. The chain's CDR3 is CSAKTSGSSYEQYF. CDR3 nucleotide sequence: TGCAGCGCCAAAACTAGCGGAAGCTCCTACGAGCAGTACTTC.

This chain links TRBV29-1 with TRBJ2-3; 10 bases align to TRBD1. J lost 2 bases, V lost 7 bases, and 9 bases had no gene match. The CDR3 length is 15 residues. From germline, CDR1 is SQVTM and CDR2 ANQGSEA. The CDR3 DNA reads TGCAGCGGATCAGACAGGGGGCAACTCACAGATACGCAGTATTTT. It encodes CSGSDRGQLTDTQYF.

Only a few counts were recorded for this clone. The chain couples TRBV28 to TRBJ2-6; D uncertain. This CDR3 has 16 residues. V was cut by 4 bases and J by 4 bases, with 14 bases left in between. In germline, CDR1 is MDHEN, CDR2 SYDVKM. CDR3 in DNA: TGTGCCAGCAGTTCGGCGTCGGCGGCAGGGGCCAACGTCCTGACTTTC. Protein product: CASSSASAAGANVLTF.

The chain uses TRBV11-2 and TRBJ2-5, with TRBD2 matching over 7 bases. Germline-derived CDR1 and CDR2 are SGHAT and FQNNGV. This CDR3 comprises 16 residues. V was clipped by 1 base and J by 1 base; unmatched bases: 6. CDR3 sequence: CASSLAGGKVQETQYF. CDR3 in DNA: TGTGCCAGCAGCTTAGCCGGGGGGAAGGTCCAAGAGACCCAGTACTTC. The variable domain in full, with the rest retrieved from reference TRBV11-2 and TRBJ2-5, is EAGVAQSPRYKIIEKRQSVAFWCNPISGHATLYWYQQILGQGPKLLIQFQNNGVVDDSQLPKDRFSAERLKGVDSTLKIQPAKLEDSAVYLCASSLAGGKVQETQYFGPGTRLLVL.

A remark on this clone: Other DNA sequences in the same sample also yield this CDR3. This chain joins TRBV30 and TRBJ2-7; D gene uncertain. There are 11 residues in the CDR3. From germline, CDR1 is GTSNPN and CDR2 SVGIG (reference sequence). The ends were cut back, 1 base at V and 4 bases at J, with 5 bases in the middle. The CDR3 coding sequence is TGTGCCTGGAGTGGGCTATACGAGCAGTACTTC. It is translated as CAWSGLYEQYF.

The chain recombines TRBV28 with TRBJ2-3; D unresolved. Trimming removed 3 bases from V and 2 bases from J, with 9 bases in between. This CDR3 region has 14 residues. CDR1 and CDR2 from the germline V gene are MDHEN and SYDVKM. The CDR3 here is CASSFGQTTDTQYF. As DNA, the CDR3 is TGTGCCAGCAGTTTCGGGCAAACCACAGATACGCAGTATTTT.

CDR3 loop: CSVCRQANTGELFF. CDR3 sequence (DNA): TGCAGCGTTTGTCGGCAAGCTAACACCGGGGAGCTGTTTTTT. This chain connects TRBV29-1 to TRBJ2-2; the D is unclear. CDR1 SQVTM and CDR2 ANQGSEA come from the germline V gene. V lost 5 bases, J lost 2 bases, and 12 bases lay in between. The CDR3 runs to 14 residues.

The CDR3 DNA sequence: TGCAGCGTTACCGGGACAGGGACCTCCTACGAGCAGTACTTC. It codes for CSVTGTGTSYEQYF. The J gene is TRBJ2-7, the V gene TRBV29-1, with 9 bases identical to TRBD1. Germline V gene data show CDR1 as SQVTM and CDR2 as ANQGSEA. The CDR3 totals 14 residues. The J segment lost 0 bases and the V segment lost 5 bases, leaving 5 bases of the junction unmatched.

The chain uses TRBV29-1 and TRBJ2-7; D is uncertain. Germline V gene lookup returns CDR1 SQVTM and CDR2 ANQGSEA. The CDR3 has 16 residues. Trimming took 2 bases from V and 0 from J, leaving 17 bases between them. CDR3 coding DNA: TGCAGCGTTGAAACCTATCGGACGGCATCCTCCTACGAGCAGTACTTC. This codes for CSVETYRTASSYEQYF.

This clone was observed a handful of times. This sequence joins TRBV29-1 and TRBJ2-6; D not resolved. The CDR3 is 13 amino acids. Germline-derived CDR1 and CDR2 are SQVTM and ANQGSEA. The V gene lost 4 bases and the J gene lost 0 bases, with 4 bases spanning the gap. The CDR3 coding sequence is TGCAGCGTTGTTAGCTCTGGGGCCAACGTCCTGACTTTC. Protein product: CSVVSSGANVLTF. Full variable domain (missing parts from reference TRBV29-1 and TRBJ2-6): SAVISQKPSRDICQRGTSLTIQCQVDSQVTMMFWYRQQPGQSLTLIATANQGSEATYESGFVIDKFPISRPNLTFSTLTVSNMSPEDSSIYLCSVVSSGANVLTFGAGSRLTVL.

This clone has only a few counts. V and J are TRBV28 and TRBJ1-1; the match to TRBD1 covers 7 bases. Germline trimming cut 8 bases from V and 3 bases from J; bases unmatched to any gene: 6. CDR1 and CDR2 (germline): MDHEN, SYDVKM. There are 13 residues in the CDR3. The CDR3 reads CASGITGDTEAFF. The DNA for the CDR3 is TGTGCCAGCGGTATAACAGGGGACACTGAAGCTTTCTTT.

V gene TRBV29-1 combines with J gene TRBJ2-2; 10 bases are shared with TRBD2. The CDR3 spans 13 residues. V lost 6 bases to trimming and J lost 5 bases; unmatched junction nucleotides: 3. Germline V gene lookup returns CDR1 SQVTM and CDR2 ANQGSEA. The CDR3 region has the DNA TGCAGCGTGGTGACTAGCGGGACCGGGGAGCTGTTTTTT. This sequence encodes CSVVTSGTGELFF.